A selection of T cell receptor beta chains follows, all from one sample in a study of blood T cell repertoires in COVID-19. TCRdb keeps only in-frame clones here, not all; method: immunoSEQ multiplex PCR. The data show about 180,000 clones, about 90% seen once. The sample taken for sequencing was peripheral blood. These receptors originate from a man aged 65 to 79 with active or convalescent COVID-19. Each CDR3 is given with its conserved first and last residue. The order of the fields is V gene, J gene, CDR3 protein.

TRBV6-2/TRBV6-3,TRBJ1-4,CASSDRGWGEKLFF
TRBV6-4,TRBJ1-5,CASSGVGQAADSNQPQHF
TRBV2,TRBJ1-5,CASTLEGRNQPQHF
TRBV11-2,TRBJ1-2,CASSLDLPRGRVHDGYTF
TRBV7-2,TRBJ1-1,CASSYRDRNTEAFF
TRBV7-6,TRBJ2-7,CASTPNHGGAYEQYF
TRBV19,TRBJ1-1,CASSIGRGGEAEAFF
TRBV30,TRBJ1-2,CAWTGPNYGYTF
TRBV6-2/TRBV6-3,TRBJ1-2,CASSYGSILNYGYTF
TRBV7-8,TRBJ2-7,CASSPPSGRRNSYEQYF
TRBV18,TRBJ1-2,CASSPGTGSAGTF
TRBV5-6,TRBJ2-3,CASSLRGPSTDTQYF
TRBV5-1,TRBJ2-3,CASSQLARHPDTQYF
TRBV5-1,TRBJ1-1,CASSTRGTVTEAFF
TRBV6-2/TRBV6-3,TRBJ1-2,CASSTARQGDSYGYTF
TRBV30,TRBJ2-1,CAWSVLAADEQFF
TRBV30,TRBJ2-1,CAWSRAGPYNEQFF
TRBV5-6,TRBJ2-5,CASSVRDSPLQYQETQYF
TRBV11-3,TRBJ2-5,CASSRGAGETQYF
TRBV19,TRBJ2-5,CASSIGGGRARETQYF
TRBV6-5,TRBJ1-3,CASSRRRSGNTIYF
TRBV30,TRBJ1-5,CAWSYSPNQPQHF